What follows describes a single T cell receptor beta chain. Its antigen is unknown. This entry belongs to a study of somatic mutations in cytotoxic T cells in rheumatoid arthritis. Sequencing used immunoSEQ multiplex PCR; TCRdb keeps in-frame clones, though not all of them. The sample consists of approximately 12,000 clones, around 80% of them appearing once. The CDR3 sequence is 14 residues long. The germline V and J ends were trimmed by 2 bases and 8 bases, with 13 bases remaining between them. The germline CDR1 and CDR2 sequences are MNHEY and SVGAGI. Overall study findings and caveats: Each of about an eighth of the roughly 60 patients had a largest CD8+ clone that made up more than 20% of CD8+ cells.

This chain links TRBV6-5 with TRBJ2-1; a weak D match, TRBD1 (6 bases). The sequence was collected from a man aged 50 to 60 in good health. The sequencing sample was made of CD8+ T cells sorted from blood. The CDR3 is CASSYGNRVHEQFF. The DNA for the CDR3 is TGTGCCAGCAGTTACGGAAACAGGGTCCATGAGCAGTTCTTC.